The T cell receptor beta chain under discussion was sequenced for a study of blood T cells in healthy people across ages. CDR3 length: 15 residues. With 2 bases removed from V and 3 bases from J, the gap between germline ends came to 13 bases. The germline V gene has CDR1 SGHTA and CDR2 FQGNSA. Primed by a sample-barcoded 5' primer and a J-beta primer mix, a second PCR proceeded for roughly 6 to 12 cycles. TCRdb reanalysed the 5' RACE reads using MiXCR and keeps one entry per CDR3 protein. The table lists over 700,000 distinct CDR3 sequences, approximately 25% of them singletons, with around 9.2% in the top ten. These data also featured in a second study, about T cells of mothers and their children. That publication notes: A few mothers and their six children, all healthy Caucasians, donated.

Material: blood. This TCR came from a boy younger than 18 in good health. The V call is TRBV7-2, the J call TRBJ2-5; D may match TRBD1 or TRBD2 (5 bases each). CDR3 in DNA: TGTGCCAGCAGCTTATACGTCGGGGCGGAAGAGACCCAGTACTTC. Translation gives CASSLYVGAEETQYF. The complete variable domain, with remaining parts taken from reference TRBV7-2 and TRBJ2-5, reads GAGVSQSPSNKVTEKGKDVELRCDPISGHTALYWYRQSLGQGLEFLIYFQGNSAPDKSGLPSDRFSAERTGGSVSTLTIQRTQQEDSAVYLCASSLYVGAEETQYFGPGTRLLVL.